Presented here are 32 T cell receptor beta chains from one specimen sequenced in a study of blood T cell repertoires in COVID-19. Libraries were prepared by immunoSEQ multiplex PCR; TCRdb keeps only in-frame clonotypes and omits some of them. The sample has 70,000 or so clones; just under 80% are singletons. Sequencing was done on a sample of peripheral blood. These receptors all come from a human donor in a cohort sampled during active COVID-19.

This chain links TRBV5-1 with TRBJ1-4; TRBD1 matches at 9 bases. V lost 4 bases to trimming and J lost 7 bases; unmatched junction nucleotides: 5. CDR1 SGHRS and CDR2 YFSETQ come from the germline V gene. The CDR3 covers 14 residues. Here the CDR3 DNA reads TGCGCCAGCAGCACGGACAGGGGTGGTGAAAAACTGTTTTTT. Translating it yields CASSTDRGGEKLFF.

The chain combines TRBV6-1 with TRBJ2-7; the D gene is possibly TRBD1 (5 bases). V lost 3 bases and J 4 bases, leaving 13 bases between the germline ends. The CDR3 sequence is 14 residues long. Looked up from germline, CDR1 is MNHNS and CDR2 is SASEGT. The DNA of the CDR3 is TGTGCCAGCAGTGATATGTGGGGCGAATACGAGCAGTACTTC. Amino acids: CASSDMWGEYEQYF.

The genes are TRBV7-2 and TRBJ1-2; 7 nucleotides line up with TRBD1. The CDR3 sequence is 14 residues long. V lost 6 bases, J lost 8 bases, and 12 bases stayed unmatched. Germline CDR1 reads SGHTA; CDR2 reads FQGNSA. CDR3 in amino acids: CASSMTKTGSGYTF. The CDR3 DNA reads TGTGCCAGCAGTATGACGAAGACAGGGTCGGGCTACACCTTC.

As concerns this clone: The CDR3 ends on some other residue instead of the conserved phenylalanine or tryptophan, so this is likely a read error. Because the CDR3's place on the DNA is in doubt, the DNA is left out and the CDR3 is given as listed by TCRdb. This chain links TRBV3-1 (or the pseudogene TRBV3-2) with TRBJ2-7; TRBD1 reflects the table's D call only, with no check against the DNA. The CDR3 is 10 residues long, ends included. Germline V gene sequence: CDR1 LGHDT, CDR2 YNNKEL (reference sequence). CDR3: CASSHPGQGL.

This rearrangement joins TRBV28 to TRBJ2-6; possible D gene TRBD2, 5 bases. Germline CDR1 and CDR2: MDHEN and SYDVKM. With 10 bases removed from V and 0 bases from J, the gap between germline ends came to 10 bases. CDR3 length: 14 residues. CDR3 nucleotides: TGTGCCACGCGGGTGCCCTCTGGGGCCAACGTCCTGACTTTC. The encoded protein is CATRVPSGANVLTF.

The gene calls are TRBV27 and TRBJ2-3, with 11 bases fitting TRBD2. The CDR3 runs 15 residues. Germline trimming cut 6 bases from V and 1 base from J; bases unmatched to any gene: 3. Germline V CDR1 and CDR2: MNHEY, SMNVEV (reference sequence). The CDR3 DNA reads as TGTGCCAGCAGGCTGGGACTAGCGGGCACAGATACGCAGTATTTT. This sequence encodes CASRLGLAGTDTQYF.

The chain is built from TRBV6-5 and TRBJ1-5; TRBD1 matches at 7 bases. The germline gives CDR1 MNHEY, CDR2 SVGAGI. There are 14 residues in the CDR3. The V and J ends lost 6 bases and 7 bases, in that order; junction bases with no gene match: 9. CDR3 region: CASRARQGRQPQHF. CDR3 bases: TGTGCCAGCAGGGCTAGACAGGGACGGCAGCCCCAGCATTTT.

This clone was observed a single time. This chain joins TRBV28 and TRBJ2-1, with 8 nucleotides matching TRBD1. CDR3 length equals 15 residues. J gave up 6 bases and V 5 bases, and 9 bases lay outside the gene matches. The germline V gene has CDR1 MDHEN and CDR2 SYDVKM. The CDR3, as DNA: TGTGCCAGCAGTACTTGGGACAGGTGGGGCAATGAGCAGTTCTTC. It specifies CASSTWDRWGNEQFF.

V gene TRBV7-2 combines with J gene TRBJ2-7, with D perhaps TRBD2 (5 bases). The V end was cut by 5 bases, the J end by 2 bases, with 16 bases between. This CDR3 comprises 15 residues. The germline gives CDR1 SGHTA, CDR2 FQGNSA. The CDR3 protein is CASSPRDLKTYEQYF. In nucleotides, the CDR3 is TGTGCCAGCAGCCCCCGGGATCTAAAAACCTACGAGCAGTACTTC.

The chain has TRBV5-1 and TRBJ2-1, with a possible D match to TRBD2 (5 bases). Per germline, CDR1 SGHRS and CDR2 YFSETQ. Trimming removed 0 bases at V and 8 bases at J, with 24 bases between. CDR3 length equals 18 residues. The chain's CDR3 is CASSLERHRGYGQDEQFF. CDR3 bases: TGCGCCAGCAGCTTGGAACGGCATCGGGGTTATGGTCAAGATGAGCAGTTCTTC.

This chain links TRBV11-2 with TRBJ1-4, with D possibly matching TRBD1 (5 bases). Looked up from germline, CDR1 is SGHAT and CDR2 is FQNNGV. Trimming removed 1 base from V and 4 bases from J, with 10 bases in between. The CDR3 consists of 15 residues. For the CDR3, the DNA is TGTGCCAGCAGCTTAGTTAGGGGTAATAATGAAAAACTGTTTTTT. Its protein is CASSLVRGNNEKLFF.

This clone was seen more than once but under ten times. The CDR3 spells CASSTRTGERETQYF. In DNA form, the CDR3 reads TGTGCCAGCAGCACGAGGACAGGGGAGAGAGAGACCCAGTACTTC. This sequence joins TRBV5-6 and TRBJ2-5, with 9 bases lining up with TRBD1. The CDR3 covers 15 residues. After removal of 4 bases from V and 4 bases from J, the junction contained 8 bases not matched to a gene. Germline CDR1 SGHDT, CDR2 YYEEEE.

This clone occurred a few times. The chain has TRBV28 and TRBJ2-4; 7 bases align to TRBD2. Germline assignment: CDR1 MDHEN and CDR2 SYDVKM. The CDR3 length is 14 residues. V gave up 4 bases and J gave up 0 bases; unmatched junction bases: 0. Written as DNA, the CDR3 is TGTGCCAGCAGTTCGGGGGGAGCCAAAAACATTCAGTACTTC. The encoded protein is CASSSGGAKNIQYF. The full variable domain, rest sourced from reference TRBV28 and TRBJ2-4, is DVKVTQSSRYLVKRTGEKVFLECVQDMDHENMFWYRQDPGLGLRLIYFSYDVKMKEKGDIPEGYSVSREKKERFSLILESASTNQTSMYLCASSSGGAKNIQYFGAGTRLSVL.

V and J are TRBV7-2 and TRBJ2-1; TRBD2 agrees at 10 bases. V gave up 1 base and J gave up 4 bases; unmatched junction bases: 1. Per germline, CDR1 SGHTA and CDR2 FQGNSA. CDR3 length equals 15 residues. The CDR3 bases are TGTGCCAGCAGCTTAGGGACTAGCGGATACAATGAGCAGTTCTTC. Translating gives CASSLGTSGYNEQFF.

This rearrangement joins TRBV7-8 to TRBJ2-1; D might be TRBD1 (6 bases). V shed 3 bases and J shed 7 bases, with 16 bases lying between them. Germline V gene sequence: CDR1 SGHVS, CDR2 FQNEAQ. The CDR3 is 15 residues long. CDR3 bases: TGTGCCAGCAGCTTCGACAGGCCGCGTGGGAATGAGCAGTTCTTC. It specifies CASSFDRPRGNEQFF. Full variable domain (rest looked up from reference TRBV7-8 and TRBJ2-1): GAGVSQSPRYKVAKRGQDVALRCDPISGHVSLFWYQQALGQGPEFLTYFQNEAQLDKSGLPSDRFFAERPEGSVSTLKIQRTQQEDSAVYLCASSFDRPRGNEQFFGPGTRLTVL.

This clone has only a few counts. V gene TRBV9 combines with J gene TRBJ2-7; 9 positions match TRBD1. The length of the CDR3 is 17 residues. Germline values: CDR1 SGDLS, CDR2 YYNGEE. Germline trimming cut 3 bases from V and 3 bases from J; bases unmatched to any gene: 13. The CDR3 region is CASSGHPGQGDYYEQYF. CDR3 in DNA: TGTGCCAGCAGCGGTCATCCGGGACAGGGCGACTACTACGAGCAGTACTTC.

This clone was counted only a few times. The rearrangement joins TRBV7-9 to TRBJ2-7; D is unclear. CDR1 and CDR2 from the germline V gene are SEHNR and FQNEAQ (reference sequence). Trimming cost V 5 bases and J 0 bases, with 2 bases left between them. The CDR3 covers 11 residues. CDR3 in amino acids: CASSLSYEQYF. For the CDR3, the DNA is TGTGCCAGCAGCCTCTCCTACGAGCAGTACTTC.

This sequence joins TRBV3-1 (or the pseudogene TRBV3-2) and TRBJ2-7; 10 positions agree with TRBD2. This CDR3 is 14 amino acids long. V shed 4 bases and J 2 bases; nucleotides not matched to a gene: 2. Germline V lookup: CDR1 LGHDT, CDR2 YNNKEL (reference sequence). This CDR3 reads CASSRLAGPYEQYF. CDR3 nucleotide sequence: TGTGCCAGCAGCCGACTAGCGGGCCCCTACGAGCAGTACTTC.

This chain connects TRBV5-1 to TRBJ2-3; 14 nucleotides align to TRBD2. Per germline, CDR1 SGHRS and CDR2 YFSETQ. The junction had 14 bases not matched to a gene; V was cut back by 1 base and J by 4 bases. The CDR3 consists of 20 residues. Here the CDR3 reads CASSLSRSWTSGRWPDTQYF. DNA for the CDR3: TGCGCCAGCAGCTTGAGCCGGAGTTGGACTAGCGGGAGGTGGCCAGATACGCAGTATTTT.

A single count supports this clone. The chain combines TRBV13 with TRBJ2-7; tentative D call: TRBD1 (6 bases). CDR3 length: 16 amino acids. V was trimmed by 5 bases and J by 6 bases, leaving 23 bases between them. CDR1 is PRHDT and CDR2 is FYEKMQ in the germline V gene (reference sequence). This CDR3 is CASSTHRGGSGSEQYF. The CDR3 coding sequence is TGTGCCAGCAGCACTCACAGAGGGGGTAGTGGGTCCGAGCAGTACTTC.

The rearrangement joins TRBV4-2 to TRBJ1-6; D is perhaps TRBD1 (6 bases). Germline lookup yields CDR1 LGHNA and CDR2 YNFKEQ. Trimming shortened V by 1 base and J by 10 bases, and 17 bases separated the two germline ends. The CDR3 contains 16 residues. CDR3 amino acids: CASSQVGIEGGSPLHF. The DNA for the CDR3 is TGTGCCAGCAGCCAAGTTGGGATTGAAGGGGGATCACCCCTCCACTTT.

This rearrangement joins TRBV20-1 to TRBJ2-5; tentatively, D is TRBD1 (5 bases). Per the germline V gene, CDR1 is DFQATT and CDR2 is SNEGSKA (reference sequence). With 8 bases removed from V and 6 bases from J, the gap between germline ends came to 13 bases. This CDR3 contains 11 residues. CDR3 bases: TGCAGTACCGACAGTCAAAAGACCCAGTACTTC. Protein sequence: CSTDSQKTQYF.

This sequence joins TRBV7-9 and TRBJ2-7; the D is unclear. CDR1 SEHNR and CDR2 FQNEAQ come from the germline V gene (reference sequence). The CDR3 sequence is 11 residues long. Trimming removed 7 bases from V and 7 bases from J, with 11 bases in between. The CDR3 DNA sequence: TGTGCCAGCACCTCCCGTCGGGAGCAGTACTTC. It codes for CASTSRREQYF.

This chain joins TRBV19 and TRBJ2-7, with a possible D match to TRBD2 (5 bases). The V end was cut by 7 bases, the J end by 0 bases, with 16 bases between. The CDR3 is made up of 15 amino acids. Per the germline V gene, CDR1 is LNHDA and CDR2 is SQIVND (reference sequence). CDR3 sequence: CASTSRVKGSYEQYF. The CDR3 DNA sequence: TGTGCCAGTACTTCGAGGGTTAAGGGCTCCTACGAGCAGTACTTC.

The chain has TRBV4-3 and TRBJ2-2; 8 bases align to TRBD1. This CDR3 is 18 amino acids long. Germline CDR1 reads LGHNA; CDR2 reads YSLEER. The ends lost 1 base at V and 4 bases at J; junction bases unmatched: 11. CDR3 residues: CASSQAEIGQGSTGELFF. Written as DNA, the CDR3 is TGCGCCAGCAGCCAAGCCGAGATAGGACAGGGAAGCACCGGGGAGCTGTTTTTT.

This chain connects TRBV5-1 to TRBJ2-7; 8 nucleotides align to TRBD1. The CDR3 totals 14 residues. V was clipped by 2 bases and J by 7 bases; unmatched bases: 8. CDR1 is SGHRS, CDR2 YFSETQ, per germline. DNA for the CDR3: TGCGCCAGCAGCTTTCCGGGACAGGAGGGTGAGCAGTACTTC. Translating gives CASSFPGQEGEQYF.

The gene calls are TRBV18 and TRBJ2-3; 10 nucleotides line up with TRBD2. Looked up from germline, CDR1 is KGHSH and CDR2 is LQKENI. The CDR3 sequence is 17 residues long. Trimming cost V 1 base and J 0 bases; bases outside gene matches: 4. The CDR3 loop reads CASSPRLAGYSTDTQYF. The CDR3 DNA reads as TGTGCCAGCTCACCACGACTAGCGGGCTATAGCACAGATACGCAGTATTTT.

This rearrangement joins TRBV24-1 to TRBJ2-1, with TRBD2 identical over 12 bases. Trimming took 7 bases from V and 6 from J; bases not matched to a gene: 6. This CDR3 contains 15 residues. The germline gives CDR1 KGHDR, CDR2 SFDVKD. CDR3: CATSPTSGSRNEQFF. The CDR3 DNA follows: TGTGCCACCAGCCCGACTAGCGGGAGTCGCAATGAGCAGTTCTTC.

The V call is TRBV25-1, the J call TRBJ2-5, with TRBD2 as a possible D gene (6 bases). CDR3 length: 16 residues. Germline assignment: CDR1 MGHDK and CDR2 SYGVNS. Trimming left V 4 bases short and J 3 bases short, with 18 bases between. This CDR3 reads CASSAGLGLEKETQYF. The CDR3 nucleotides read TGTGCCAGCAGTGCAGGACTGGGACTGGAAAAAGAGACCCAGTACTTC.

This clone has only a few counts. The chain combines TRBV19 with TRBJ1-2, with 7 positions matching TRBD1. The CDR3 is 12 amino acids. Per the germline V gene, CDR1 is LNHDA and CDR2 is SQIVND (reference sequence). J lost 4 bases, V lost 7 bases, and 3 bases had no gene match. The CDR3 reads CASKDRIYGYTF. CDR3 coding DNA: TGTGCCAGTAAGGACAGGATCTATGGCTACACCTTC.

This chain links TRBV2 with TRBJ1-2, with D hard to call. Germline V gene sequence: CDR1 SNHLY, CDR2 FYNNEI. Trimming took off 3 bases at V and 4 bases at J, with 9 bases between the two ends. This CDR3 spans 13 amino acids. CDR3 residues: CASSERESYGYTF. In DNA form, the CDR3 reads TGTGCCAGCAGTGAGAGGGAAAGCTATGGCTACACCTTC. Based on the CDR3 plus reference TRBV2 and TRBJ1-2, the full variable domain is EPEVTQTPSHQVTQMGQEVILRCVPISNHLYFYWYRQILGQKVEFLVSFYNNEISEKSEIFDDQFSVERPDGSNFTLKIRSTKLEDSAMYFCASSERESYGYTFGSGTRLTVV.

The chain joins TRBV6-1 to TRBJ2-3; TRBD2 is a possible D gene (6 bases). V was clipped by 2 bases and J by 2 bases, with 14 bases between them. Per the germline V gene, CDR1 is MNHNS and CDR2 is SASEGT. There are 16 residues in the CDR3. The CDR3 reads CASSELGRGDTDTQYF. In DNA form, the CDR3 reads TGTGCCAGCAGTGAATTGGGGCGGGGAGACACAGATACGCAGTATTTT.